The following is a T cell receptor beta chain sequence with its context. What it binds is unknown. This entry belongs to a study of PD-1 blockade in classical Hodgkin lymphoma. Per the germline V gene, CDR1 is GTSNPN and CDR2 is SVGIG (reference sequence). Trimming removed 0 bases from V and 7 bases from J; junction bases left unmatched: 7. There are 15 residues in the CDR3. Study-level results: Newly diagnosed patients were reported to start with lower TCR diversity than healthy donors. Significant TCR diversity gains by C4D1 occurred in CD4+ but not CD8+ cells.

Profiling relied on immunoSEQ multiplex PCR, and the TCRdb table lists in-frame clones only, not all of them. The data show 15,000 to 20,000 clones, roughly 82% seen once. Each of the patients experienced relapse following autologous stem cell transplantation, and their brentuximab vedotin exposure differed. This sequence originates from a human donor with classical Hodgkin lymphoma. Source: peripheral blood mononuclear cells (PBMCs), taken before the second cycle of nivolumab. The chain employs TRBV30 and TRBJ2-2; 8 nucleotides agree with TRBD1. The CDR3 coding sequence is TGTGCCTGGAGTGTACAGGACAGGGCGTACGGGGAGCTGTTTTTT. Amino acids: CAWSVQDRAYGELFF.